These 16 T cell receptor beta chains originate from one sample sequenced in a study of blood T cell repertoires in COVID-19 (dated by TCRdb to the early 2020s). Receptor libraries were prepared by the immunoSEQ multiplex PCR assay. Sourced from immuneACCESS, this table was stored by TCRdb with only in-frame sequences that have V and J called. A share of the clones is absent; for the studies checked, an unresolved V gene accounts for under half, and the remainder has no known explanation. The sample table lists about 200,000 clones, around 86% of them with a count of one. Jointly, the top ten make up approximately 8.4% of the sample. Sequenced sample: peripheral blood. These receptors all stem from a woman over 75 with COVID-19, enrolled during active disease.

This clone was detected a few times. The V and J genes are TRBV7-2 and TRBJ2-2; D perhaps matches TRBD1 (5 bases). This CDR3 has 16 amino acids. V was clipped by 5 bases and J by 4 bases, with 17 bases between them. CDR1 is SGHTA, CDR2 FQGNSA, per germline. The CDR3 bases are TGTGCCAGCAGCCCAATCTCAAGGGGCCCCACCGGGGAGCTGTTTTTT. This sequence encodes CASSPISRGPTGELFF.

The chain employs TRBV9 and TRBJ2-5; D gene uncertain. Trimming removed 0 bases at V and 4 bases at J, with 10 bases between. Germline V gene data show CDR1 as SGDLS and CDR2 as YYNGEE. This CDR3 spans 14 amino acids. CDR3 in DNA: TGTGCCAGCAGCGTAGAAGGTAGCACAGAGACCCAGTACTTC. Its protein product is CASSVEGSTETQYF.

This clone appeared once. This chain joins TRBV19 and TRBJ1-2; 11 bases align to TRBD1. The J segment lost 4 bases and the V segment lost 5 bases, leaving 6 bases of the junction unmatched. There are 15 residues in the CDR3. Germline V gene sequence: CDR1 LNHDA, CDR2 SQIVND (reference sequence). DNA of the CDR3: TGTGCCAGTAGTGTGGACAGGGGGCGAGGCTATGGCTACACCTTC. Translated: CASSVDRGRGYGYTF. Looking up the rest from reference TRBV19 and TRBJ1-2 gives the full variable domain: DGGITQSPKYLFRKEGQNVTLSCEQNLNHDAMYWYRQDPGQGLRLIYYSQIVNDFQKGDIAEGYSVSREKKESFPLTVTSAQKNPTAFYLCASSVDRGRGYGYTFGSGTRLTVV.

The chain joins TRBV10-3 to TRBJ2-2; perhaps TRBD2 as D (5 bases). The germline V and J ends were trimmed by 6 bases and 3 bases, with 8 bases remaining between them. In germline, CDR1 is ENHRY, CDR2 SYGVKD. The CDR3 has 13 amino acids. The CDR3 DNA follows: TGTGCCATCAGAGGGAGTTACACCGGGGAGCTGTTTTTT. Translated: CAIRGSYTGELFF.

The CDR3 spells CASSEFGGLNTEAFF. The CDR3 nucleotides read TGTGCCAGCAGTGAATTCGGGGGGTTGAACACTGAAGCTTTCTTT. V is TRBV25-1 and J is TRBJ1-1, with D perhaps TRBD1 (5 bases). The V end was cut by 1 base, the J end by 0 bases, with 9 bases between. The CDR3 spans 15 residues. Germline assignment: CDR1 MGHDK and CDR2 SYGVNS.

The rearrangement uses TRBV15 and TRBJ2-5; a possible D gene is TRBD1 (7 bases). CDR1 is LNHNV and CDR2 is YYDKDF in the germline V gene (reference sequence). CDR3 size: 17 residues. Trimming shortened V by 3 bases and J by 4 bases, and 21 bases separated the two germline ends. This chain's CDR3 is CATSRGQTSSGVETQYF. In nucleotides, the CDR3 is TGTGCCACCAGCAGGGGACAGACTAGTTCGGGGGTAGAGACCCAGTACTTC.

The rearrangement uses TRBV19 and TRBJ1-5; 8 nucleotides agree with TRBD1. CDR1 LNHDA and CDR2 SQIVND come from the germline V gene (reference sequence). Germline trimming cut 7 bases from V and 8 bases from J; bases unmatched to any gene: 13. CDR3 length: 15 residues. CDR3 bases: TGTGCCAGTACTGAGGGACAGGCGGCTGTGGAGCCCCAGCATTTT. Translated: CASTEGQAAVEPQHF.

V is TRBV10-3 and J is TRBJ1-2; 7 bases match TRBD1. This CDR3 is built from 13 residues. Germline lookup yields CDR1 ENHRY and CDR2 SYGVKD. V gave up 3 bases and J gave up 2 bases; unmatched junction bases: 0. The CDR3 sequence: CAISEQGNYGYTF. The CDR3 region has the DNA TGTGCCATCAGTGAACAGGGGAACTATGGCTACACCTTC.

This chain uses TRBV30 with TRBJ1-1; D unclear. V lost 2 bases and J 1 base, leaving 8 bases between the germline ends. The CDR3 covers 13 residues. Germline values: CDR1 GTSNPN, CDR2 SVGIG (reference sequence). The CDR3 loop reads CAWSWARNTEAFF. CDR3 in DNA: TGTGCCTGGAGTTGGGCTCGGAACACTGAAGCTTTCTTT.

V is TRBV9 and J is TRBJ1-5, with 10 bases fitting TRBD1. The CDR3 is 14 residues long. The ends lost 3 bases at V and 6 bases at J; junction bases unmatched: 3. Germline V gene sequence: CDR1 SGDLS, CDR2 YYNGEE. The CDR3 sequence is CASSAGQGGQPQHF. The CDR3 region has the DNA TGTGCCAGCAGCGCCGGACAGGGGGGTCAGCCCCAGCATTTT.

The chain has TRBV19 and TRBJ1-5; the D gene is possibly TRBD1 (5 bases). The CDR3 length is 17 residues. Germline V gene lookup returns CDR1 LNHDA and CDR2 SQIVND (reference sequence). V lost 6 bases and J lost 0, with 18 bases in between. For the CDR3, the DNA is TGTGCCAGTAGCCCGCTAGGTGGGGCGTATAGCAATCAGCCCCAGCATTTT. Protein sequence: CASSPLGGAYSNQPQHF.

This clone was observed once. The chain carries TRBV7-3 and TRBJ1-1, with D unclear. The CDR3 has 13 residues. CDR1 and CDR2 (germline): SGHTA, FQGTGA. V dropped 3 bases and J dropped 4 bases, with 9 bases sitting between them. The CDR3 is CASSFARSTEAFF. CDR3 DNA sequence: TGTGCCAGCAGCTTCGCCAGAAGCACTGAAGCTTTCTTT.

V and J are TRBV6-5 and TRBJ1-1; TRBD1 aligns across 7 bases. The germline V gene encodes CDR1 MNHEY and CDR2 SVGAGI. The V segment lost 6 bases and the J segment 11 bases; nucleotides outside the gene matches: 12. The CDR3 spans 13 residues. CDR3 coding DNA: TGTGCCAGCAGCCCCGGACAGGAAAGAAGGGCTTTCTTT. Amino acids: CASSPGQERRAFF.

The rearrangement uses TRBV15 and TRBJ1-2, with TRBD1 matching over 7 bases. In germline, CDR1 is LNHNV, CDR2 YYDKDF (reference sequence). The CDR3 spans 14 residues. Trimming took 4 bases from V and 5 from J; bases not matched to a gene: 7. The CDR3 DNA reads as TGTGCCACCAGCATCCGACAGGGCTCGTATGGCTACACCTTC. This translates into CATSIRQGSYGYTF.

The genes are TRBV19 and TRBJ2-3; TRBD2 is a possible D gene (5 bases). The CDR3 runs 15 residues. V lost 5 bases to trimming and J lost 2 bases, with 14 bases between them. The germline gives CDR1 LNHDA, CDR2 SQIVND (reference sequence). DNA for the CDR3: TGTGCCAGTAGTCCTGAGAGGGCGTCCACAGATACGCAGTATTTT. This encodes CASSPERASTDTQYF. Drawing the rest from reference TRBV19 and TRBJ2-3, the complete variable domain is DGGITQSPKYLFRKEGQNVTLSCEQNLNHDAMYWYRQDPGQGLRLIYYSQIVNDFQKGDIAEGYSVSREKKESFPLTVTSAQKNPTAFYLCASSPERASTDTQYFGPGTRLTVL.

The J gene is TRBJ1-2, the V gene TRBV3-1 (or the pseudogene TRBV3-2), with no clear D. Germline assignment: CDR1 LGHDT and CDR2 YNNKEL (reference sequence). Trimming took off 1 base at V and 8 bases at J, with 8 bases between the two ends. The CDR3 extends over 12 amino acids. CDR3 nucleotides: TGTGCCAGCAGCCAAGTCACGGGGGGCTACACCTTC. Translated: CASSQVTGGYTF.